Detailed here is one TCR beta chain. The sample belongs to a study of T cell responses to AZD1222 COVID-19 vaccine. The V gene end was trimmed by 5 bases and the J gene end by 4 bases; junction bases not matched to a gene: 3. The CDR3 has 13 amino acids. The V gene's germline CDR1 is LNHDA and CDR2 SQIVND (reference sequence). Sequencing was performed with immunoSEQ multiplex PCR; in TCRdb, only in-frame clones are kept and a portion is missing. This table has fewer than 120,000 clones, roughly nine tenths appearing once. The chain links TRBV19 to TRBJ1-1, with 8 bases fitting TRBD1. This specimen was peripheral blood, taken on day 0 of AZD1222 vaccination. This TCR came from an adult in good health. DNA of the CDR3: TGTGCCAGTAGTCGCGACAGGGGCACTGAAGCTTTCTTT. Protein product: CASSRDRGTEAFF.